These 8 T cell receptor beta chains were all obtained from the same sample, sequenced in a study of cytomegalovirus exposure and HLA in healthy donors. Profiled with immunoSEQ multiplex PCR; TCRdb holds only in-frame clones, not every one. The sample yields 190,000 or so clones, approximately 84% seen once. The material sequenced was PBMCs. Every receptor here comes from a woman between 18 and 30 years old in good health and CMV-seropositive.

Only a few counts were recorded for this clone. V and J are TRBV14 and TRBJ1-2; 9 positions match TRBD1. This CDR3 has 16 residues. The germline gives CDR1 SGHDN, CDR2 FVKESK. The J segment lost 6 bases and the V segment lost 0 bases, leaving 8 bases of the junction unmatched. CDR3 sequence reads: CASSQDGWGQGNGYTF. CDR3 in DNA: TGTGCCAGCAGCCAAGACGGTTGGGGACAGGGAAATGGCTACACCTTC.

This sequence joins TRBV5-4 and TRBJ1-5; D is unclear. Looked up from germline, CDR1 is SGHNT and CDR2 is YYREEE (reference sequence). Trimming shortened V by 4 bases and J by 5 bases, and 10 bases separated the two germline ends. This CDR3 has 13 residues. The CDR3 loop reads CASSPGTDQPQHF. In nucleotides, the CDR3 is TGTGCCAGCAGCCCTGGCACAGATCAGCCCCAGCATTTT. The full variable domain, in which reference TRBV5-4 and TRBJ1-5 provide the parts outside the CDR3, is ETGVTQSPTHLIKTRGQQVTLRCSSQSGHNTVSWYQQALGQGPQFIFQYYREEENGRGNFPPRFSGLQFPNYSSELNVNALELDDSALYLCASSPGTDQPQHFGDGTRLSIL.

This clone appeared a single time. This chain joins TRBV6-5 and TRBJ1-4; possible D gene TRBD1, 5 bases. CDR1 MNHEY and CDR2 SVGAGI come from the germline V gene. V shed 0 bases and J shed 4 bases, with 9 bases lying between them. The CDR3 contains 15 residues. CDR3 nucleotide sequence: TGTGCCAGCAGTTACTCCGGGACTCATAATGAAAAACTGTTTTTT. Translated: CASSYSGTHNEKLFF.

V gene TRBV6-5 combines with J gene TRBJ1-3; D not resolved. Germline V CDR1 and CDR2: MNHEY, SVGAGI. Trimming shortened V by 6 bases and J by 1 base, and 13 bases separated the two germline ends. The CDR3 spans 15 residues. The DNA of the CDR3 is TGTGCCAGCAGACGCGCCCAAATTTCTGGAAACACCATATATTTT. Translated, it gives CASRRAQISGNTIYF.

This chain links TRBV2 with TRBJ2-1, with D maybe TRBD2 (6 bases). V was clipped by 10 bases and J by 9 bases, with 19 bases between them. This CDR3 comprises 13 residues. From germline, CDR1 is SNHLY and CDR2 FYNNEI. The CDR3 region has the DNA TGTGCCAACCGACAAAAGGGACTTCTTGAGCAGTTCTTC. This codes for CANRQKGLLEQFF.

The chain has TRBV4-3 and TRBJ2-2; D may be TRBD1 (5 bases). Trimming stripped 4 bases from V and 1 base from J, with 16 bases between. Per germline, CDR1 LGHNA and CDR2 YSLEER. The CDR3 runs 17 residues. CDR3 bases: TGCGCCAGCAGCCCCGGCTATCTTGACAGGAACACCGGGGAGCTGTTTTTT. Protein: CASSPGYLDRNTGELFF.

This chain connects TRBV6-5 to TRBJ2-6; TRBD1 might be the D (6 bases). The V gene's germline CDR1 is MNHEY and CDR2 SVGAGI. V was shortened by 1 base and J by 4 bases, with 11 bases between the two germline ends. This CDR3 comprises 16 residues. The CDR3 DNA reads as TGTGCCAGCAGTTACTGGCAGGGGTTGGGGGCCAACGTCCTGACTTTC. It translates to CASSYWQGLGANVLTF.

The chain joins TRBV25-1 to TRBJ2-7, with TRBD1 identical over 9 bases. Looked up from germline, CDR1 is MGHDK and CDR2 is SYGVNS. The ends lost 8 bases at V and 3 bases at J; junction bases unmatched: 5. The CDR3 runs 13 residues. For the CDR3, the DNA is TGTGCCAGCCGCCAGACAGGGGGCTACGAGCAGTACTTC. Translation: CASRQTGGYEQYF.